This entry lists 10 T cell receptor beta chains sequenced from one sample in a study of T-cell memory formation after mild COVID-19. Each CDR3 protein is one row after TCRdb ran MiXCR on the 5' RACE reads. The table shows some 490,000 distinct CDR3 sequences, with roughly 18% occurring only once. Source material: PBMCs or a T cell subset sorted from them (not recorded which). These receptors all come from an adult woman who had mild COVID-19 (a few samples of this study predate the infection). Cell type and time point are not known.

The chain uses TRBV11-2 and TRBJ2-2, with TRBD1 as a possible D gene (6 bases). CDR3 length: 14 amino acids. CDR1 is SGHAT, CDR2 FQNNGV, per germline. V was shortened by 3 bases and J by 3 bases, with 8 bases between the two germline ends. The CDR3 DNA reads TGTGCCAGCAGCTTGGGACACGACACCGGGGAGCTGTTTTTT. Protein: CASSLGHDTGELFF.

This clonotype has more than one count but fewer than ten. This rearrangement joins TRBV20-1 to TRBJ2-6; D possibly uses TRBD1 or TRBD2 (5 bases each). In germline, CDR1 is DFQATT, CDR2 SNEGSKA (reference sequence). The CDR3 covers 14 residues. V was clipped by 6 bases and J by 0 bases, with 9 bases between them. For the CDR3, the DNA is TGCAGTGCAGGGGACCGCTCTGGGGCCAACGTCCTGACTTTC. It specifies CSAGDRSGANVLTF.

This chain uses TRBV24-1 with TRBJ1-1; possible D gene TRBD1, 5 bases. The CDR3 runs 13 residues. CDR1 KGHDR and CDR2 SFDVKD come from the germline V gene. Deletions cut 4 bases from V and 8 bases from J, with 13 bases between. CDR3 protein: CATSESGTGEAFF. The CDR3, as DNA: TGTGCCACCAGTGAGTCCGGGACGGGAGAAGCTTTCTTT.

The sample holds a few counts of this clonotype. CDR3 loop: CASSQTAGRDYGYTF. The CDR3 bases are TGTGCCAGCAGCCAAACGGCGGGGCGCGACTATGGCTACACCTTC. The chain recombines TRBV5-5 with TRBJ1-2; TRBD1 might be the D (5 bases). The CDR3 is 15 amino acids. Trimming took 4 bases from V and 3 from J, leaving 16 bases between them. In germline, CDR1 is SGHKS, CDR2 YYEKEE (reference sequence).

This chain joins TRBV5-1 and TRBJ2-4, with a possible D match to TRBD1 (6 bases). This CDR3 spans 15 amino acids. V was pared by 4 bases and J by 2 bases, with 13 bases between. The germline CDR1 and CDR2 sequences are SGHRS and YFSETQ. The CDR3 spells CASSDTGKTKNIQYF. The CDR3 DNA follows: TGCGCCAGCAGCGATACAGGGAAAACCAAAAACATTCAGTACTTC.

This clonotype was recorded at least ten times. The chain uses TRBV5-1 and TRBJ2-3; D is undetermined. The length of the CDR3 is 13 residues. CDR1 and CDR2 from the germline V gene are SGHRS and YFSETQ. The V gene lost 4 bases and the J gene lost 2 bases, with 8 bases spanning the gap. Here the CDR3 DNA reads TGCGCCAGCAGCCGGGCCGCCACAGATACGCAGTATTTT. This translates into CASSRAATDTQYF.

There are a few counts of this clonotype. The chain joins TRBV9 to TRBJ2-7; the match to TRBD2 covers 9 bases. Germline CDR1 is SGDLS and CDR2 is YYNGEE. J gave up 4 bases and V 0 bases, and 2 bases lay outside the gene matches. The CDR3 runs to 14 residues. The CDR3 here is CASSVASGTYEQYF. In DNA, the CDR3 is TGTGCCAGCAGCGTAGCTAGCGGGACTTACGAGCAGTACTTC.

In its sample, this clonotype was seen a few times. The V gene is TRBV12-3 or TRBV12-4, the J gene TRBJ2-1, with D maybe TRBD2 (6 bases). V was shortened by 8 bases and J by 10 bases, with 12 bases between the two germline ends. This CDR3 region has 11 residues. The CDR3 reads CASGREREQFF. The DNA of the CDR3 is TGTGCCAGCGGCCGGGAGCGGGAGCAGTTCTTC.

V usage is TRBV20-1 and J usage is TRBJ2-1; D unresolved. The CDR3 runs 13 residues. Germline CDR1 DFQATT, CDR2 SNEGSKA (reference sequence). In nucleotides, the CDR3 is TGCAGGGCCATCGGACCAGCCTACAATGAGCAGTTCTTC. Protein sequence: CRAIGPAYNEQFF.

This clonotype was detected only a few times. The chain couples TRBV6-2 or TRBV6-3 to TRBJ2-1; 12 positions agree with TRBD2. This CDR3 comprises 14 residues. Germline loops: CDR1 MNHEY, CDR2 SVGEGT. V trimming: 7 bases; J trimming: 10 bases; junction bases outside the gene matches: 8. The chain's CDR3 is CASTPGLAGLEQFF. The DNA for the CDR3 is TGTGCCAGCACCCCGGGACTAGCGGGTTTGGAGCAGTTCTTC.